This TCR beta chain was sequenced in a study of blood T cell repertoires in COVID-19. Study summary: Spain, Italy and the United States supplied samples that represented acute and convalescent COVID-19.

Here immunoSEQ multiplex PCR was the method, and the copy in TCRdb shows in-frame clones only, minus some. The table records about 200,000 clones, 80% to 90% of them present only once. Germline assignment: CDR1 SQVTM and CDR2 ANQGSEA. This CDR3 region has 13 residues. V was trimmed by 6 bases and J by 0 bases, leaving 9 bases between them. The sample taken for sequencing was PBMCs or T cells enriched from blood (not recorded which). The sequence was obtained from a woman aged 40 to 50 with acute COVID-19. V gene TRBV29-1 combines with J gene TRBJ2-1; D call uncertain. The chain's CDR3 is CSVLRNSYNEQFF. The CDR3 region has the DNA TGCAGCGTGTTGCGCAACTCCTACAATGAGCAGTTCTTC.